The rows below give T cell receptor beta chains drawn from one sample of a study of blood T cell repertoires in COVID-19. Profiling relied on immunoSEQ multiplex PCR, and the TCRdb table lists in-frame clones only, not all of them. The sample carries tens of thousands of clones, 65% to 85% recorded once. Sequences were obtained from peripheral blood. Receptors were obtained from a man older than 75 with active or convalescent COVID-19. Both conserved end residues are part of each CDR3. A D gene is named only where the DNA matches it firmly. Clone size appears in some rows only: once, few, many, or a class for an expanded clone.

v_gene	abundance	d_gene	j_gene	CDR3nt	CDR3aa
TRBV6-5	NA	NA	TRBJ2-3	TGTGCCAGCAGGGTCATAGGCACAGATACGCAGTATTTT	CASRVIGTDTQYF
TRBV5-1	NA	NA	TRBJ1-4	TGCGCCAGCAGCTTGGCGAGTACAACTAATGAAAAACTGTTTTTT	CASSLASTTNEKLFF
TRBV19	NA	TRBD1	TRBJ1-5	TGTGCCAGTAGGGGACAGGCAGGTCAGCCCCAGCATTTT	CASRGQAGQPQHF
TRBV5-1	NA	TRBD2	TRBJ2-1	TGCGCCAGCAGCTTAAGACTAGCGGGGGGCTCCTACAATGAGCAGTTCTTC	CASSLRLAGGSYNEQFF
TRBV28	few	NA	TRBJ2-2	TGTGCCACCCGAGGGGGGGCGAACACCGGGGAGCTGTTTTTT	CATRGGANTGELFF
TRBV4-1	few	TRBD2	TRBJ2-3	TGCGCCAGCAGCCAAACCCGGCTAGCGGGAGTGGCAGATACGCAGTATTTT	CASSQTRLAGVADTQYF
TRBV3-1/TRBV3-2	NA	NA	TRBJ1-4	TGTGCCAGCAGCCAACGAGGGATGGGTGAAAAACTGTTTTTT	CASSQRGMGEKLFF
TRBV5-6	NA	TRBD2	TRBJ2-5	TGTGCCAGCAGCTTGTGGCTAGCGGGAGCGTTTCAAGAGACCCAGTACTTC	CASSLWLAGAFQETQYF
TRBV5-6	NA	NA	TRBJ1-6	TGTGCCAGCAGCTCGGGACACCGCTCCTATAATTCACCCCTCCACTTT	CASSSGHRSYNSPLHF
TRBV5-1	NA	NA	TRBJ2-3	TGCGCCAGCAGCTTGGATAGCCGGGGAGATACGCAGTATTTT	CASSLDSRGDTQYF
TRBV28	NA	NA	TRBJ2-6	TGTGCCAGCAGCTCAGGGGAGACTGGGGCCAACGTCCTGACTTTC	CASSSGETGANVLTF
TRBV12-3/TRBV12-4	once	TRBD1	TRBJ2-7	TGTGCCAGCAGGCAACAGGGGGCGCACGAGCAGTACTTC	CASRQQGAHEQYF
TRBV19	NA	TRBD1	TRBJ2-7	TGTGCCAGTAGTTCCCCCCGGACAGGGGTTAACGAGCAGTACTTC	CASSSPRTGVNEQYF
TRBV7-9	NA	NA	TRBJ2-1	TGTGCCAGCAGCTTTATCGGGAATGAGCAGTTCTTC	CASSFIGNEQFF
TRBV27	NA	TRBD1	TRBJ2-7	TGTGCCATCGCCCGGCAGGGGGCGACCTACGAGCAGTACTTC	CAIARQGATYEQYF
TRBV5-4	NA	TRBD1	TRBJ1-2	TGTGCCAGCAGCCGTGACAGGGGGGGCTATGGCTACACCTTC	CASSRDRGGYGYTF
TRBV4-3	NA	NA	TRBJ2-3	TGCGCCAGCAGCCAAGATCGATCTCGGGACATAGTCAGGCCGCAGTATTTT	CASSQDRSRDIVRPQYF
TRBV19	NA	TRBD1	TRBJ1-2	TGTGCCAGTAGTATCCATCAGGGGGGATATGGCTACACCTTC	CASSIHQGGYGYTF
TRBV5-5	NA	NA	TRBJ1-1	TGTGCCAGCAGCTTGGAGGGGACAAAGGGCACTGAAGCTTTCTTT	CASSLEGTKGTEAFF
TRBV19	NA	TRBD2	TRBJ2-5	TGTGCCAGTAGTATGAGCGGGGGGGCCCCGGAGACCCAGTACTTC	CASSMSGGAPETQYF
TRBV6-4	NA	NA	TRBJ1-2	TGTGCCAGCAGGAGAGGGGACACCTATGGCTACACCTTC	CASRRGDTYGYTF
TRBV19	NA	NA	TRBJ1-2	TGTGCCAGTGAGCGGGACGGACAAAACTATGGCTACACCTTC	CASERDGQNYGYTF
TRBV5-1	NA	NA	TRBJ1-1	TGCGCCAGCAGCAACCGGCCGGGGGGTGTGGGGAACACTGAAGCTTTCTTT	CASSNRPGGVGNTEAFF
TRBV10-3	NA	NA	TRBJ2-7	TGTGCCATCAGCTCAACAGGGAACGAGCAGTACTTC	CAISSTGNEQYF
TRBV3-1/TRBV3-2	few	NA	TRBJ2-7	TGTGCCAGTGCTTTTAGGGGGACCTCCTACGAGCAGTACTTC	CASAFRGTSYEQYF
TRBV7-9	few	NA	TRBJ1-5	TGTGCCAGCAGCTTAAGTAACCGGGGCCAGCATTTT	CASSLSNRGQHF
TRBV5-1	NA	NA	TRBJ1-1	TGCGCCAGCAGCTTGGTTGGCCACCGTATGAACACTGAAGCTTTCTTT	CASSLVGHRMNTEAFF
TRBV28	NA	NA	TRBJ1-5	TGTGCCAGCATGGGGGGACTCAGGGCGCAGCCCCAGCATTTT	CASMGGLRAQPQHF
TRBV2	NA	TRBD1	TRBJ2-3	TGTGCCAGCCGGACAGGGGGCAGAATCACAGATACGCAGTATTTT	CASRTGGRITDTQYF
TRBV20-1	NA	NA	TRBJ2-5	TGCAGTGCTAGAAGGGAGGAGACCCAGTACTTC	CSARREETQYF
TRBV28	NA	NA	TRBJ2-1	TGTGCCAGCAGCCCAAGCGGTTCCTCCTACAATGAGCAGTTCTTC	CASSPSGSSYNEQFF
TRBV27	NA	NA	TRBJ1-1	TGTGCCAGCAGCCGCTATGGAGGGCCTGAAGCTTTCTTT	CASSRYGGPEAFF
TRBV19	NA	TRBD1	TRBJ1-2	TGTGCCAGTAGTCCGACAGGGCGGGTATATGGCTACACCTTC	CASSPTGRVYGYTF
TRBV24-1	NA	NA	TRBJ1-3	TGTGCCACCAGTGATGAGACAGGCTACTCTGGAAACACCATATATTTT	CATSDETGYSGNTIYF
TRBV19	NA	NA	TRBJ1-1	TGTGCCAGTAGTATAGGGCTCCTTTTTGATGAAGCTTTCTTT	CASSIGLLFDEAFF
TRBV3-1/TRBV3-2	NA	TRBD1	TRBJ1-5	TGTGCCAGCAGCCAGGGGACAGGGCCTCAGCCCCAGCATTTT	CASSQGTGPQPQHF
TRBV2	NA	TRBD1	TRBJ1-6	TGTGCCAGCACCCGGGACAGGGGTTATAATTCACCCCTCCACTTT	CASTRDRGYNSPLHF
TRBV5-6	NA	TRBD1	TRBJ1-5	TGTGCCAGCAGCTTGCAGGGGGCCCCTCCTAATCAGCCCCAGCATTTT	CASSLQGAPPNQPQHF
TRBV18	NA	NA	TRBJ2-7	TGTGCCAGCTCACCGGGAGCTTTTTACGAGCAGTACTTC	CASSPGAFYEQYF
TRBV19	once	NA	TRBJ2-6	TGTGCCAGTAGTATGGGCGGGGTAGGGGCCAACGTCCTGACTTTC	CASSMGGVGANVLTF
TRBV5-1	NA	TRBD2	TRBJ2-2	TGCGCCAGCAGTAGCGGGGGGGAAACCGGGGAGCTGTTTTTT	CASSSGGETGELFF